This TCR beta chain was sequenced for a study of blood T cell repertoires in COVID-19. Overall study: Whether acute or convalescent, the COVID-19 samples came from the United States, Italy and Spain. From T cells, B-cell-depleted T cells, or PBMCs came the material, which was cDNA or gDNA.

This CDR3 spans 13 amino acids. The germline V gene has CDR1 LGHDT and CDR2 YNNKEL (reference sequence). The V end was cut by 4 bases, the J end by 1 base, with 6 bases between. The authors' processing: Estimation of nucleated cell counts relied on the amplification of reference gene primers. Only in-frame clones appear in the TCRdb table, and some are missing; sequencing was by immunoSEQ multiplex PCR. That table gives V, J and clone size, and the DNA gave D and trimming. This sample has 100,000 to 150,000 clones; approximately 74% occur once, and the top ten carry under 2.5%. The receptor was derived from a woman between 65 and 79 years old with acute or convalescent COVID-19. The source material was peripheral blood. The chain employs TRBV3-1 (or the pseudogene TRBV3-2) and TRBJ2-3; tentatively, D is TRBD2 (5 bases). The CDR3 bases are TGTGCCAGCAGCCGTAGCGGCACAGATACGCAGTATTTT. The encoded protein is CASSRSGTDTQYF.